The 18 T cell receptor beta chains reported below all come from one sample, sequenced in a study of T cell responses to AZD1222 COVID-19 vaccine. Produced via immunoSEQ multiplex PCR; TCRdb's table is partial and in-frame only. The sample shows 100,000 to 110,000 clones, about nine tenths of them seen only once. The sequenced sample was peripheral blood, obtained on day 0 of AZD1222 vaccination. The receptors were sampled from an adult in good health.

J is TRBJ1-3 and V is TRBV7-2, with D perhaps matching TRBD1 (6 bases). V was pared by 5 bases and J by 4 bases, with 12 bases between. Looked up from germline, CDR1 is SGHTA and CDR2 is FQGNSA. The CDR3 is made up of 14 amino acids. The CDR3 coding sequence is TGTGCCAGCAGCCTAGGGGGGGTAGGAAACACCATATATTTT. Translation gives CASSLGGVGNTIYF.

J is TRBJ2-1 and V is TRBV28, with D maybe TRBD1 (5 bases). The germline V gene encodes CDR1 MDHEN and CDR2 SYDVKM. This CDR3 is built from 18 residues. V was clipped by 5 bases and J by 6 bases, with 26 bases between them. In DNA form, the CDR3 reads TGTGCCAGCAGTCCACAATTCTCGGACAATCGATGGGCCAATGAGCAGTTCTTC. It encodes CASSPQFSDNRWANEQFF.

The chain carries TRBV27 and TRBJ2-7; 10 nucleotides line up with TRBD2. The germline V gene has CDR1 MNHEY and CDR2 SMNVEV (reference sequence). This CDR3 comprises 16 residues. After removal of 1 base from V and 0 bases from J, the junction contained 3 bases not matched to a gene. This CDR3 is CASSLYVAGGSYEQYF. The CDR3, as DNA: TGTGCCAGCAGTTTATATGTAGCGGGAGGCTCCTACGAGCAGTACTTC.

The genes are TRBV10-1 and TRBJ2-7, with 8 bases identical to TRBD1. Germline V gene lookup returns CDR1 WNHNN and CDR2 SYGVQD (reference sequence). The CDR3 spans 13 residues. V trimming: 5 bases; J trimming: 3 bases; junction bases outside the gene matches: 3. CDR3 in DNA: TGCGCCAGCAGTCCGGGACAGGTCTACGAGCAGTACTTC. Translating gives CASSPGQVYEQYF.

The gene calls are TRBV28 and TRBJ1-5; weak D call: TRBD1 (5 bases). Trimming took 10 bases from V and 2 from J, leaving 15 bases between them. The CDR3 covers 14 residues. From germline, CDR1 is MDHEN and CDR2 SYDVKM. The CDR3 DNA reads TGTGCCACCTCTGGGGCCTGGGGCAATCAGCCCCAGCATTTT. Amino acid sequence: CATSGAWGNQPQHF. Supplemented by reference TRBV28 and TRBJ1-5, the full variable domain reads DVKVTQSSRYLVKRTGEKVFLECVQDMDHENMFWYRQDPGLGLRLIYFSYDVKMKEKGDIPEGYSVSREKKERFSLILESASTNQTSMYLCATSGAWGNQPQHFGDGTRLSIL.

This rearrangement joins TRBV7-6 to TRBJ2-6, with D hard to call. The CDR3 runs 18 residues. Per the germline V gene, CDR1 is SGHVS and CDR2 is FNYEAQ. V shed 2 bases and J shed 1 base, with 15 bases lying between them. Here the CDR3 reads CASSLLTDASSGANVLTF. Here the CDR3 DNA reads TGTGCCAGCAGCTTATTAACGGACGCTAGTTCTGGGGCCAACGTCCTGACTTTC.

The rearrangement uses TRBV3-1 (or the pseudogene TRBV3-2) and TRBJ2-1; 10 bases fit TRBD2. Germline V gene sequence: CDR1 LGHDT, CDR2 YNNKEL (reference sequence). The CDR3 runs to 14 residues. Losses at the gene ends were 1 base for V and 15 bases for J; bases not matched to a gene: 9. The CDR3 sequence is CASSQASGSTLGFF. CDR3 in DNA: TGTGCCAGCAGCCAAGCTAGCGGGAGCACCCTCGGGTTCTTC.

The V gene is TRBV7-9, the J gene TRBJ2-1, with 9 positions matching TRBD2. Germline CDR1 SEHNR, CDR2 FQNEAQ (reference sequence). The CDR3 is 15 residues long. V dropped 2 bases and J dropped 5; count of bases not matched to a gene: 4. The CDR3 DNA is TGTGCCAGCAGCTTAAGAGGACTAGCGAACAATGAGCAGTTCTTC. Translated: CASSLRGLANNEQFF.

V is TRBV2 and J is TRBJ1-1; no reliable D call. From germline, CDR1 is SNHLY and CDR2 FYNNEI. V gave up 6 bases and J gave up 2 bases, with 13 bases separating them. CDR3 length equals 14 residues. CDR3 DNA sequence: TGTGCCAGCAGCTCAATCGGAACTAACACTGAAGCTTTCTTT. Protein sequence: CASSSIGTNTEAFF.

This clone came up once. The chain couples TRBV6-6 to TRBJ1-1; D unclear. The CDR3 is 10 amino acids. CDR1 and CDR2 (germline): MNHNY, SVGAGI (reference sequence). V was clipped by 6 bases and J by 5 bases, with 4 bases between them. The CDR3 DNA is TGTGCCAGCAGAATTACTGAAGCTTTCTTT. Translation: CASRITEAFF.

The chain is built from TRBV18 and TRBJ1-1, with D perhaps TRBD1 (5 bases). The CDR3 runs 13 residues. V dropped 7 bases and J dropped 4 bases, with 13 bases sitting between them. Germline V lookup: CDR1 KGHSH, CDR2 LQKENI. The CDR3, as DNA: TGTGCCAGCTTGGGCGGCGGGGGCACTGAAGCTTTCTTT. It yields the protein CASLGGGGTEAFF.

In this sample, this clone turned up once. The V and J genes are TRBV19 and TRBJ1-1, with a weak D call TRBD1 (5 bases). The ends were cut back, 11 bases at V and 0 bases at J, with 19 bases in the middle. The length of the CDR3 is 15 residues. Germline V gives CDR1 LNHDA, CDR2 SQIVND (reference sequence). The CDR3 loop reads CACAGTFRMNTEAFF. CDR3 nucleotide sequence: TGTGCCTGCGCCGGGACGTTCCGCATGAACACTGAAGCTTTCTTT.

The J gene is TRBJ1-2, the V gene TRBV28, with 8 bases that match TRBD1. CDR3 size: 15 residues. With V trimmed by 6 bases and J by 7 bases, 13 bases remained unmatched. Germline CDR1 and CDR2: MDHEN and SYDVKM. This CDR3 reads CASSVTGESGLGYTF. CDR3 DNA: TGTGCCAGCAGCGTGACAGGGGAATCGGGTCTTGGCTACACCTTC.

The chain carries TRBV11-3 and TRBJ1-1; no reliable D call. Germline CDR1 reads SGHNT; CDR2 reads YENEEA. V was trimmed by 1 base and J by 4 bases, leaving 7 bases between them. The CDR3 spans 13 residues. CDR3 sequence reads: CASSLGRSTEAFF. CDR3 DNA: TGTGCCAGCAGCTTAGGGAGGAGCACTGAAGCTTTCTTT.

This clone was observed a handful of times. The chain uses TRBV3-1 (or the pseudogene TRBV3-2) and TRBJ2-7; 12 bases match TRBD2. J lost 0 bases, V lost 1 base, and 4 bases had no gene match. The CDR3 contains 17 residues. Germline CDR1 LGHDT, CDR2 YNNKEL (reference sequence). The CDR3 bases are TGTGCCAGCAGCCAAGCACTAGCGGGAGGCCGCTCCTACGAGCAGTACTTC. This encodes CASSQALAGGRSYEQYF.

This clone was seen once. The chain employs TRBV14 and TRBJ2-7, with 9 bases identical to TRBD1. Per germline, CDR1 SGHDN and CDR2 FVKESK. The CDR3 is 15 amino acids. V lost 4 bases, J lost 3 bases, and 7 bases stayed unmatched. CDR3 region: CASSPPGTGFYEQYF. As DNA, the CDR3 is TGTGCCAGCAGCCCCCCCGGGACAGGGTTCTACGAGCAGTACTTC.

The V and J genes are TRBV7-8 and TRBJ2-2; D may be TRBD2 (6 bases). V was cut by 3 bases and J by 8 bases, with 25 bases left in between. CDR3 length: 18 amino acids. The germline V gene encodes CDR1 SGHVS and CDR2 FQNEAQ. This CDR3 is CASSFPAGWTTSVGELFF. CDR3 DNA sequence: TGTGCCAGCAGCTTTCCAGCAGGGTGGACTACGAGTGTGGGGGAGCTGTTTTTT.

For the CDR3, the DNA is TGTGCCAGCAGCCCCGGGCCCACCCCGGCCTACGAGCAGTACTTC. Its translation: CASSPGPTPAYEQYF. The chain combines TRBV7-2 with TRBJ2-7; D not certain. Germline loops: CDR1 SGHTA, CDR2 FQGNSA. V was clipped by 5 bases and J by 2 bases, with 16 bases between them. This CDR3 spans 15 amino acids.